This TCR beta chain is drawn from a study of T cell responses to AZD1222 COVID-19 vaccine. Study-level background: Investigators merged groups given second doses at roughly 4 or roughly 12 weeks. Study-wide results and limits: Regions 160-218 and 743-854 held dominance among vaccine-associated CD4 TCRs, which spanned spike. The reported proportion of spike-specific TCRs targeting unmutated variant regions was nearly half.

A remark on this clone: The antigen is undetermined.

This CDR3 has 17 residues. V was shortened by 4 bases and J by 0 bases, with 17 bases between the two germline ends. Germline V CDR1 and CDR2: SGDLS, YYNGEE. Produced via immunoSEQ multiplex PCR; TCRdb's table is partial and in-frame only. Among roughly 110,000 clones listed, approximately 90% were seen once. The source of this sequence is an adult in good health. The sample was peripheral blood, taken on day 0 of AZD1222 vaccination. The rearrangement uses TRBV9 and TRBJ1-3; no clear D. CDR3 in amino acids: CASSPLVALASGNTIYF. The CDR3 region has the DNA TGTGCCAGCAGCCCCCTCGTGGCCTTAGCCTCTGGAAACACCATATATTTT. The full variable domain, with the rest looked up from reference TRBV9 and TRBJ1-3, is DSGVTQTPKHLITATGQRVTLRCSPRSGDLSVYWYQQSLDQGLQFLIQYYNGEERAKGNILERFSAQQFPDLHSELNLSSLELGDSALYFCASSPLVALASGNTIYFGEGSWLTVV.